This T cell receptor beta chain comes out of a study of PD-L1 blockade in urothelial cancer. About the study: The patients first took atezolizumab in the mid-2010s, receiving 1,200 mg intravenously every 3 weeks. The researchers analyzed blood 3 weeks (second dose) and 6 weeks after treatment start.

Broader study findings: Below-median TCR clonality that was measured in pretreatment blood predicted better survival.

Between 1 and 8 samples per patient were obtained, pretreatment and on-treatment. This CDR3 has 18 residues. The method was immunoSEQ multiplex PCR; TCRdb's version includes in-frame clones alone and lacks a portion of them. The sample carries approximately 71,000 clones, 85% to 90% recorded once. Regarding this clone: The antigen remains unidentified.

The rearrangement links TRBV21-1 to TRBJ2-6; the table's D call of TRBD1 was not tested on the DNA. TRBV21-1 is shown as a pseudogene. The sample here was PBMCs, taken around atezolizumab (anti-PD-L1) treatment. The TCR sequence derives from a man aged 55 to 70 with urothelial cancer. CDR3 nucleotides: TGTGCCAGCAGCAAAGTTACAGGTGGGCTAGCTGGGGCCAACGTCCTGACTTTC. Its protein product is CASSKVTGGLAGANVLTF.